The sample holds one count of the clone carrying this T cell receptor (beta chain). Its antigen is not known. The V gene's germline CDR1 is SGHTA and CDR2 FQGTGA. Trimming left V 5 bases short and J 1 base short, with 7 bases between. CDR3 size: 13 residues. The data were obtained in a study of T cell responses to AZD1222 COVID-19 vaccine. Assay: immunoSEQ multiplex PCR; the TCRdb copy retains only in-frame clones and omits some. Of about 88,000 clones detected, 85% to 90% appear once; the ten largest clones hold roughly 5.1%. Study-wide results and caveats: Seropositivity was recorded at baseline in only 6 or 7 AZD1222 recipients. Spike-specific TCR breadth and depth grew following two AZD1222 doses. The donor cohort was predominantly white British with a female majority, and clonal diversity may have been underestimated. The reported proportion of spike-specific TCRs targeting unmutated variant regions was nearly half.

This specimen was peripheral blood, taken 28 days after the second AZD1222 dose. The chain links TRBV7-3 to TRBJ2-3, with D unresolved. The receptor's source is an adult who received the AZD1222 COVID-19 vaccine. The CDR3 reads CASSRVGTDTQYF. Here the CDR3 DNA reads TGTGCCAGCAGCCGCGTGGGCACAGATACGCAGTATTTT.